The 22 T cell receptor beta chains below all came from one sample that was sequenced in a study of early T cells in non-severe SARS-CoV-2 infection. TCRdb processed the 5' RACE reads anew with MiXCR; each CDR3 protein has one entry. The sample lists around 56,000 distinct CDR3 sequences, around 7.7% occurring once. Sequencing used whole blood, obtained at baseline. The receptors derive from an adult who was a healthcare worker with PCR-confirmed SARS-CoV-2 infection or an uninfected control (not recorded which).

This sequence joins TRBV28 and TRBJ2-7; TRBD1 aligns across 7 bases. Germline CDR1 MDHEN, CDR2 SYDVKM. V shed 1 base and J 1 base; nucleotides not matched to a gene: 4. There are 15 residues in the CDR3. CDR3 coding DNA: TGTGCCAGCAGTTTATACAGGGGCCTTTCCTACGAGCAGTACTTC. It encodes CASSLYRGLSYEQYF.

Turning to this clonotype: A single base separates this from a much larger clone, so it may be a read error. The chain employs TRBV28 and TRBJ2-3; D call uncertain. V lost 5 bases and J 5 bases, leaving 11 bases between the germline ends. Germline-derived CDR1 and CDR2 are MDHEN and SYDVKM. The CDR3 runs to 13 residues. The chain's CDR3 is CASSVTGIDTQYF. The CDR3 DNA reads as TGTGCCAGCAGTGTTACTGGCATAGATACGCAGTATTTT.

The rearrangement links TRBV6-2 or TRBV6-3 to TRBJ2-1, with 9 bases matching TRBD1. The CDR3 consists of 15 residues. Germline loops: CDR1 MNHEY, CDR2 SVGEGT. V gave up 6 bases and J gave up 8 bases; unmatched junction bases: 11. As DNA, the CDR3 is TGTGCCAGCAGAACCGAGACAGGGGGGATCGATGAGCAGTTCTTC. This translates into CASRTETGGIDEQFF.

This clonotype was recorded a few times. The chain recombines TRBV24-1 with TRBJ2-1; the match to TRBD2 covers 12 bases. The CDR3 consists of 16 residues. The ends lost 5 bases at V and 8 bases at J; junction bases unmatched: 9. Germline V gives CDR1 KGHDR, CDR2 SFDVKD. Here the CDR3 reads CATSGNGLAGRDEQFF. CDR3 in DNA: TGTGCCACCAGTGGCAACGGACTAGCGGGAAGAGATGAGCAGTTCTTC.

At least ten counts were recorded for this clonotype. The chain carries TRBV30 and TRBJ2-1, with 9 bases identical to TRBD1. This CDR3 is 17 amino acids long. Germline lookup yields CDR1 GTSNPN and CDR2 SVGIG (reference sequence). V dropped 3 bases and J dropped 2; count of bases not matched to a gene: 11. This CDR3 is CAWSPIPGQGPYNEQFF. The CDR3 bases are TGTGCCTGGAGCCCGATCCCGGGACAGGGTCCCTACAATGAGCAGTTCTTC. Full variable domain (outside the CDR3, taken from reference TRBV30 and TRBJ2-1): SQTIHQWPATLVQPVGSPLSLECTVEGTSNPNLYWYRQAAGRGLQLLFYSVGIGQISSEVPQNLSASRPQDRQFILSSKKLLLSDSGFYLCAWSPIPGQGPYNEQFFGPGTRLTVL.

There are a few counts of this clonotype. The genes are TRBV7-9 and TRBJ2-1; D remains unclear. CDR1 is SEHNR, CDR2 FQNEAQ, per germline (reference sequence). The CDR3 contains 17 residues. Trimming took 1 base from V and 5 from J, leaving 18 bases between them. CDR3 sequence: CASSLVRIDPRDNEQFF. The CDR3 nucleotides are TGTGCCAGCAGCTTAGTTCGGATAGACCCCCGGGACAATGAGCAGTTCTTC.

This clonotype was seen many times. This chain connects TRBV5-1 to TRBJ2-3, with 8 bases fitting TRBD2. Per the germline V gene, CDR1 is SGHRS and CDR2 is YFSETQ. The CDR3 extends over 14 amino acids. The J segment lost 6 bases and the V segment lost 0 bases, leaving 3 bases of the junction unmatched. The CDR3 DNA sequence: TGCGCCAGCAGCTTGGTTAGCGGGATGGATACGCAGTATTTT. It translates to CASSLVSGMDTQYF. Full variable domain (rest looked up from reference TRBV5-1 and TRBJ2-3): KAGVTQTPRYLIKTRGQQVTLSCSPISGHRSVSWYQQTPGQGLQFLFEYFSETQRNKGNFPGRFSGRQFSNSRSEMNVSTLELGDSALYLCASSLVSGMDTQYFGPGTRLTVL.

This clonotype has a count of ten or more. The V gene is TRBV27, the J gene TRBJ2-3; D is ambiguous. V was cut by 4 bases and J by 6 bases, with 11 bases left in between. Germline V gene sequence: CDR1 MNHEY, CDR2 SMNVEV (reference sequence). This CDR3 region has 13 residues. The CDR3 region is CASSSVFDDTQYF. The CDR3 nucleotides read TGTGCCAGCAGTTCCGTATTTGATGATACGCAGTATTTT.

This clonotype was counted many times. This rearrangement joins TRBV28 to TRBJ2-7; D is unclear. V was trimmed by 5 bases and J by 2 bases, leaving 13 bases between them. The CDR3 is made up of 14 amino acids. Germline V gives CDR1 MDHEN, CDR2 SYDVKM. The DNA for the CDR3 is TGTGCCAGCAGTCCTCCGGGTTATACCTACGAGCAGTACTTC. Its translation is CASSPPGYTYEQYF.

There are many counts of this clonotype. The chain couples TRBV20-1 to TRBJ2-7; 8 nucleotides agree with TRBD2. Germline V gene sequence: CDR1 DFQATT, CDR2 SNEGSKA (reference sequence). V shed 3 bases, J shed 5 bases, and the junction held 15 bases outside the gene matches. The CDR3 is made up of 16 amino acids. The CDR3 loop is CSASDVVRAGVNEQYF. The CDR3 coding sequence is TGCAGTGCTAGTGATGTCGTAAGAGCGGGAGTGAACGAGCAGTACTTC.

The chain combines TRBV2 with TRBJ1-2; D is perhaps TRBD1 (5 bases). Germline lookup yields CDR1 SNHLY and CDR2 FYNNEI. Trimming stripped 0 bases from V and 3 bases from J, with 11 bases between. The CDR3 length is 15 residues. In nucleotides, the CDR3 is TGTGCCAGCAGTGAAGCCCCTTGGGGGGACTATGGCTACACCTTC. Translated: CASSEAPWGDYGYTF. The full variable domain, completed using reference TRBV2 and TRBJ1-2, is EPEVTQTPSHQVTQMGQEVILRCVPISNHLYFYWYRQILGQKVEFLVSFYNNEISEKSEIFDDQFSVERPDGSNFTLKIRSTKLEDSAMYFCASSEAPWGDYGYTFGSGTRLTVV.

CDR3 coding DNA: TGTGCCAGCAAACAGGGGGCAGTGGAAAAACTGTTTTTT. It translates to CASKQGAVEKLFF. The V call is TRBV3-1, the J call TRBJ1-4, with TRBD1 matching 9 bases. There are 13 residues in the CDR3. Per germline, CDR1 LGHDT and CDR2 YNNKEL (reference sequence). J was trimmed by 8 bases and V by 7 bases; bases with no gene match: 5.

This clonotype was counted at least ten times. The gene calls are TRBV6-5 and TRBJ2-1; 9 nucleotides line up with TRBD1. V trimming: 5 bases; J trimming: 3 bases; junction bases outside the gene matches: 5. Germline lookup yields CDR1 MNHEY and CDR2 SVGAGI. The CDR3 length is 15 residues. The CDR3 region is CASSITGQGYNEQFF. Written as DNA, the CDR3 is TGTGCCAGCAGTATAACGGGACAGGGCTACAATGAGCAGTTCTTC.

This clonotype occurred a few times. The rearrangement joins TRBV4-1 to TRBJ2-7, with TRBD2 matching 11 bases. The CDR3 contains 15 residues. Germline assignment: CDR1 MGHRA and CDR2 YSYEKL. The V and J ends lost 3 bases and 2 bases, in that order; junction bases with no gene match: 3. In DNA form, the CDR3 reads TGCGCCAGCAGCCACGGACTAGCGGGCCCCTACGAGCAGTACTTC. Protein: CASSHGLAGPYEQYF.

There are a few counts of this clonotype. This chain uses TRBV18 with TRBJ1-6; a possible D gene is TRBD1 (5 bases). The V end was cut by 6 bases, the J end by 7 bases, with 19 bases between. This CDR3 has 16 amino acids. Germline V CDR1 and CDR2: KGHSH, LQKENI. CDR3 nucleotides: TGTGCCAGCTCCCAGCTCGAAGGGGCGAAAAATTCACCCCTCCACTTT. It translates to CASSQLEGAKNSPLHF.

The rearrangement joins TRBV2 to TRBJ1-1; D perhaps matches TRBD1 (6 bases). The CDR3 runs to 12 residues. Germline assignment: CDR1 SNHLY and CDR2 FYNNEI. Trimming took 6 bases from V and 5 from J, leaving 10 bases between them. The CDR3 DNA follows: TGTGCCAGCAGGAGAACAGGGACTGAAGCTTTCTTT. The encoded protein is CASRRTGTEAFF. The full variable domain, rest sourced from reference TRBV2 and TRBJ1-1, is EPEVTQTPSHQVTQMGQEVILRCVPISNHLYFYWYRQILGQKVEFLVSFYNNEISEKSEIFDDQFSVERPDGSNFTLKIRSTKLEDSAMYFCASRRTGTEAFFGQGTRLTVV.

This clonotype was counted between two and nine times. The rearrangement uses TRBV18 and TRBJ2-1, with D possibly TRBD1 on 6 matching bases. Germline-derived CDR1 and CDR2 are KGHSH and LQKENI. The CDR3 totals 14 residues. The ends were cut back, 6 bases at V and 0 bases at J, with 9 bases in the middle. CDR3 residues: CASSGASSYNEQFF. The CDR3 DNA sequence: TGTGCCAGCTCGGGGGCGAGCTCCTACAATGAGCAGTTCTTC.

This clonotype has a count of ten or more. This chain connects TRBV5-6 to TRBJ1-1; tentatively, D is TRBD1 (6 bases). Germline assignment: CDR1 SGHDT and CDR2 YYEEEE. The CDR3 covers 15 residues. The ends were cut back, 0 bases at V and 3 bases at J, with 12 bases in the middle. The CDR3 sequence: CASSLGQGLYTEAFF. The CDR3 bases are TGTGCCAGCAGCTTGGGTCAGGGGTTATACACTGAAGCTTTCTTT.

This clonotype occurred many times. This chain links TRBV6-6 with TRBJ2-1, with TRBD2 as a possible D gene (5 bases). The CDR3 sequence is 15 residues long. V lost 7 bases, J lost 2 bases, and 15 bases lay in between. Germline-derived CDR1 and CDR2 are MNHNY and SVGAGI (reference sequence). CDR3 coding DNA: TGTGCCAGCATGGGTGGAAGCGGAACCTACAATGAGCAGTTCTTC. Protein product: CASMGGSGTYNEQFF.

This clonotype has at least ten counts. The chain joins TRBV20-1 to TRBJ2-1, with 8 bases aligning to TRBD2. The V segment lost 0 bases and the J segment 7 bases; nucleotides outside the gene matches: 11. This CDR3 has 16 amino acids. Germline lookup yields CDR1 DFQATT and CDR2 SNEGSKA (reference sequence). CDR3 nucleotide sequence: TGCAGTGCTAGAGATGCGGCTAGCGGGTTGAGGAATGAGCAGTTCTTC. Encoded protein: CSARDAASGLRNEQFF.

This clonotype has at least ten counts. This rearrangement joins TRBV7-2 to TRBJ2-7; maybe TRBD2 (5 bases). With 5 bases removed from V and 3 bases from J, the gap between germline ends came to 26 bases. The CDR3 consists of 18 residues. Germline V CDR1 and CDR2: SGHTA, FQGNSA. This chain's CDR3 is CASSRGLHGLSPVYEQYF. The DNA for the CDR3 is TGTGCCAGCAGCCGCGGACTCCACGGCTTGAGCCCTGTCTACGAGCAGTACTTC.

The V and J genes are TRBV11-2 and TRBJ2-3, with D perhaps TRBD1 or TRBD2 (5 bases each). Trimming pared 6 bases from V and 4 bases from J, leaving 8 bases between. From germline, CDR1 is SGHAT and CDR2 FQNNGV. The CDR3 runs 12 residues. CDR3 sequence reads: CASRGEPDTQYF. In DNA form, the CDR3 reads TGTGCCAGCAGGGGGGAGCCAGATACGCAGTATTTT.